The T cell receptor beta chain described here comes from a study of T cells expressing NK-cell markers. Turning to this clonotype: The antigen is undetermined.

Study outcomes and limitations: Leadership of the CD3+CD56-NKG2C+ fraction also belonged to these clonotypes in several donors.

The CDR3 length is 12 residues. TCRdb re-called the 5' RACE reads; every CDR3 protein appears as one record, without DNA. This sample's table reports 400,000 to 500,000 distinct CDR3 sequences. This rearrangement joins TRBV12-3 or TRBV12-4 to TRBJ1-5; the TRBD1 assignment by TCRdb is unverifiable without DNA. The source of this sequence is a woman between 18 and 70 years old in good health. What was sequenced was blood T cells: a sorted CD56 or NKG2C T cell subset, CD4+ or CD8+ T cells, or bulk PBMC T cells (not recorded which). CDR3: CASGQGNQPQHF.